The 27 T cell receptor beta chains in this list originate from one sample, sequenced in a study of PD-L1 blockade in urothelial cancer (dated by TCRdb to about 2017). The method behind the library was the immunoSEQ multiplex PCR assay. TCRdb stores this immuneACCESS table with in-frame sequences only. Part of the clones is absent; in the studies checked, under half of the shortfall reflects unresolved V genes, and no reason is known for the rest. This sample has around 100,000 clones in its table, and about nine tenths of those were observed once. The ten top clones hold 0.92% of the sample. Sequences were derived from PBMCs, sampled around atezolizumab (anti-PD-L1) treatment. The receptors were sampled from a woman aged 80 or over with urothelial cancer.

The chain carries TRBV7-3 and TRBJ2-1; 8 nucleotides match TRBD2. Trimming removed 9 bases from V and 0 bases from J; junction bases left unmatched: 1. Per the germline V gene, CDR1 is SGHTA and CDR2 is FQGTGA. The CDR3 sequence is 13 residues long. The CDR3 nucleotides are TGTGCCAGTAGCGGGGCCTCCTACAATGAGCAGTTCTTC. It codes for CASSGASYNEQFF.

The V gene is TRBV19, the J gene TRBJ2-7; TRBD1 might be the D (5 bases). This CDR3 has 15 amino acids. Per the germline V gene, CDR1 is LNHDA and CDR2 is SQIVND (reference sequence). Trimming stripped 4 bases from V and 6 bases from J, with 19 bases between. The CDR3 nucleotides read TGTGCCAGTAGTACCCAACCTAAAAGGGGATCCGAGCAGTACTTC. This encodes CASSTQPKRGSEQYF.

Notes on this clone: An end of the junction does not agree with germline; a read error may underlie this. The chain uses TRBV14 and TRBJ2-3; 11 nucleotides align to TRBD2. The length of the CDR3 is 15 residues. The germline V gene encodes CDR1 SGHDN and CDR2 FVKESK. CDR3 nucleotide sequence: TGTGCCAGCAGCCAAACTAGCGGGAGCACGGATACGCAGTATTTT. It encodes CASSQTSGSTDTQYF. Looking up the rest from reference TRBV14 and TRBJ2-3 gives the full variable domain: EAGVTQFPSHSVIEKGQTVTLRCDPISGHDNLYWYRRVMGKEIKFLLHFVKESKQDESGMPNNRFLAERTGGTYSTLKVQPAELEDSGVYFCASSQTSGSTDTQYFGPGTRLTVL.

This sequence joins TRBV2 and TRBJ1-2; D unresolved. CDR3 size: 15 residues. V lost 0 bases and J 8 bases, leaving 16 bases between the germline ends. CDR1 is SNHLY, CDR2 FYNNEI, per germline. CDR3 bases: TGTGCCAGCAGTGAAGCGCTTTCGGCAAGCGGAGGCTACACCTTC. Translation gives CASSEALSASGGYTF.

The rearrangement links TRBV5-1 to TRBJ1-1; tentative D call: TRBD1 (6 bases). Germline V CDR1 and CDR2: SGHRS, YFSETQ. The CDR3 is 14 residues long. V gave up 3 bases and J gave up 2 bases, with 11 bases separating them. This CDR3 is CASSSLQGNTEAFF. In DNA form, the CDR3 reads TGCGCCAGCAGCTCCTTACAGGGTAACACTGAAGCTTTCTTT.

In DNA form, the CDR3 reads TGCGCCAGCAGCTCGACAGGATTTGTATCTGTGGAGACCCAGTACTTC. It specifies CASSSTGFVSVETQYF. The chain has TRBV5-1 and TRBJ2-5; perhaps TRBD1 as D (6 bases). In germline, CDR1 is SGHRS, CDR2 YFSETQ. The V and J ends lost 3 bases and 5 bases respectively, with 20 bases between them. The CDR3 extends over 16 amino acids.

This chain connects TRBV25-1 to TRBJ2-3; D ambiguous. The CDR3 runs 14 residues. V lost 1 base to trimming and J lost 1 base, with 6 bases between them. Germline-derived CDR1 and CDR2 are MGHDK and SYGVNS. The CDR3 DNA is TGTGCCAGCAGTGAATGGCTGGGCACAGATACGCAGTATTTT. Translation: CASSEWLGTDTQYF.

The CDR3, as DNA: TGTGCCAGCAGTGTCGCCGATCCCGGGACAGGATTTAGCACAGATACGCAGTATTTT. It codes for CASSVADPGTGFSTDTQYF. The chain has TRBV9 and TRBJ2-3; 8 bases fit TRBD1. The V gene's germline CDR1 is SGDLS and CDR2 YYNGEE. CDR3 length: 19 amino acids. The J segment lost 0 bases and the V segment lost 5 bases, leaving 17 bases of the junction unmatched.

J is TRBJ1-5 and V is TRBV27; D uncertain. Trimming cost V 3 bases and J 7 bases, with 10 bases left between them. CDR3 size: 13 residues. CDR1 is MNHEY, CDR2 SMNVEV, per germline (reference sequence). This chain's CDR3 is CASSFEGQQPQHF. As DNA, the CDR3 is TGTGCCAGCAGTTTCGAGGGTCAGCAGCCCCAGCATTTT.

The rearrangement joins TRBV7-2 to TRBJ2-1; D possibly corresponds to TRBD2 (5 bases). V was cut by 1 base and J by 10 bases, with 14 bases left in between. CDR3 size: 14 residues. The germline gives CDR1 SGHTA, CDR2 FQGNSA. CDR3 bases: TGTGCCAGCAGCTTAGGTGGAATAGCGAACGAGCAGTTCTTC. Protein product: CASSLGGIANEQFF.

The chain couples TRBV12-5 to TRBJ1-2; D is perhaps TRBD1 (6 bases). The length of the CDR3 is 15 residues. Germline lookup yields CDR1 LGHNT and CDR2 FRNRAP. Trimming shortened V by 3 bases and J by 4 bases, and 15 bases separated the two germline ends. DNA for the CDR3: TGTGCTAGTGGTTTCTCAGGGGAAAAAGTCTATGGCTACACCTTC. It yields the protein CASGFSGEKVYGYTF.

Only a few counts were recorded for this clone. The rearrangement joins TRBV28 to TRBJ1-5; TRBD1 agrees at 11 bases. From germline, CDR1 is MDHEN and CDR2 SYDVKM. Germline trimming cut 5 bases from V and 2 bases from J; bases unmatched to any gene: 5. The CDR3 has 16 residues. The CDR3 DNA reads TGTGCCAGCAGTGGGGACAGGGGGGTTCGCAATCAGCCCCAGCATTTT. As protein: CASSGDRGVRNQPQHF.

This chain joins TRBV5-6 and TRBJ1-2, with a weak D call TRBD1 (5 bases). The V gene lost 1 base and the J gene lost 4 bases, with 11 bases spanning the gap. The CDR3 sequence is 14 residues long. The germline V gene encodes CDR1 SGHDT and CDR2 YYEEEE. CDR3 region: CASSLSQGTYGYTF. CDR3 coding DNA: TGTGCCAGCAGCTTGTCCCAGGGTACCTATGGCTACACCTTC. Combining the CDR3 with reference TRBV5-6 and TRBJ1-2 gives the whole variable domain DAGVTQSPTHLIKTRGQQVTLRCSPKSGHDTVSWYQQALGQGPQFIFQYYEEEERQRGNFPDRFSGHQFPNYSSELNVNALLLGDSALYLCASSLSQGTYGYTFGSGTRLTVV.

The sample holds a few counts of this clone. The chain uses TRBV6-6 and TRBJ1-2, with D maybe TRBD1 (6 bases). In germline, CDR1 is MNHNY, CDR2 SVGAGI (reference sequence). Trimming took off 6 bases at V and 3 bases at J, with 20 bases between the two ends. The CDR3 is 16 amino acids. For the CDR3, the DNA is TGTGCCAGCAGGGACGTGTTGGGGGCCACCTACTATGGCTACACCTTC. The encoded protein is CASRDVLGATYYGYTF.

The chain links TRBV6-1 to TRBJ2-1, with a weak D call TRBD2 (6 bases). Germline values: CDR1 MNHNS, CDR2 SASEGT. The CDR3 is made up of 14 amino acids. V gave up 1 base and J gave up 7 bases, with 11 bases separating them. The CDR3, as DNA: TGTGCCAGCAGTGAAGGCCCAGGGAGGAATGAGCAGTTCTTC. As protein: CASSEGPGRNEQFF.

The CDR3 DNA reads as TGTGCCTGGAGTCAACTGCGGCAGGGTAGGACCGGGGAGCTGTTTTTT. It is translated as CAWSQLRQGRTGELFF. This rearrangement joins TRBV30 to TRBJ2-2; TRBD1 is a possible D gene (5 bases). The CDR3 runs to 16 residues. Trimming cost V 2 bases and J 5 bases, with 18 bases left between them. Germline V gives CDR1 GTSNPN, CDR2 SVGIG (reference sequence). Complete variable domain (other parts from reference TRBV30 and TRBJ2-2): SQTIHQWPATLVQPVGSPLSLECTVEGTSNPNLYWYRQAAGRGLQLLFYSVGIGQISSEVPQNLSASRPQDRQFILSSKKLLLSDSGFYLCAWSQLRQGRTGELFFGEGSRLTVL.

The rearrangement uses TRBV7-3 and TRBJ2-1, with 7 bases fitting TRBD1. In germline, CDR1 is SGHTA, CDR2 FQGTGA. The V gene end was trimmed by 4 bases and the J gene end by 9 bases; junction bases not matched to a gene: 6. The CDR3 covers 13 residues. CDR3: CASSSGTASEQFF. For the CDR3, the DNA is TGTGCCAGCAGCTCCGGGACAGCGAGTGAGCAGTTCTTC.

The rearrangement links TRBV18 to TRBJ1-5; unclear D gene. With 2 bases removed from V and 4 bases from J, the gap between germline ends came to 6 bases. Germline lookup yields CDR1 KGHSH and CDR2 LQKENI. The CDR3 spans 13 residues. CDR3 nucleotide sequence: TGTGCCAGCTCACCAGGGAGAAATCAGCCCCAGCATTTT. Protein: CASSPGRNQPQHF.

The CDR3 region has the DNA TGCGCCAGCAGCTTGGGTGGGACAGATCAAGAGACCCAGTACTTC. Translating it yields CASSLGGTDQETQYF. The chain couples TRBV5-1 to TRBJ2-5; 7 bases fit TRBD1. Germline-derived CDR1 and CDR2 are SGHRS and YFSETQ. The CDR3 consists of 15 residues. J lost 2 bases, V lost 0 bases, and 4 bases had no gene match.

This rearrangement joins TRBV5-1 to TRBJ1-1, with TRBD1 matching over 8 bases. The CDR3 is 14 amino acids. Germline V gene data show CDR1 as SGHRS and CDR2 as YFSETQ. With 4 bases clipped from V and 3 bases from J, the junction kept 5 bases outside the gene matches. CDR3 region: CASSKQGGDTEAFF. CDR3 bases: TGCGCCAGCAGCAAACAGGGGGGGGACACTGAAGCTTTCTTT.

The rearrangement links TRBV28 to TRBJ2-7; 8 bases are shared with TRBD2. Trimming at V came to 6 bases and at J to 1 base, leaving 14 bases not matched to a gene. CDR1 is MDHEN, CDR2 SYDVKM, per germline. CDR3 length equals 17 residues. CDR3 sequence (DNA): TGTGCCAGCAGCTCCCAGATTGCGGGAGGCAAGTCCTACGAGCAGTACTTC. Its translation: CASSSQIAGGKSYEQYF. Complete variable domain (other parts from reference TRBV28 and TRBJ2-7): DVKVTQSSRYLVKRTGEKVFLECVQDMDHENMFWYRQDPGLGLRLIYFSYDVKMKEKGDIPEGYSVSREKKERFSLILESASTNQTSMYLCASSSQIAGGKSYEQYFGPGTRLTVT.

The V and J genes are TRBV7-2 and TRBJ1-4, with TRBD1 as a possible D gene (5 bases). Germline CDR1 is SGHTA and CDR2 is FQGNSA. V lost 1 base, J lost 1 base, and 13 bases lay in between. CDR3 length equals 17 residues. This CDR3 is CASSLGGRGLTNEKLFF. The CDR3 DNA reads as TGTGCCAGCAGCTTAGGTGGCCGGGGACTAACTAATGAAAAACTGTTTTTT.

This clone was counted a single time. The rearrangement links TRBV15 to TRBJ2-7, with D hard to call. Deletions cut 0 bases from V and 2 bases from J, with 8 bases between. The CDR3 totals 14 residues. The V gene's germline CDR1 is LNHNV and CDR2 YYDKDF (reference sequence). The CDR3 bases are TGTGCCACCAGCAGAGATAGGCAGGCCTACGAGCAGTACTTC. Encoded protein: CATSRDRQAYEQYF.

The V and J genes are TRBV30 and TRBJ2-2; D ambiguous. This CDR3 is 11 amino acids long. Germline loops: CDR1 GTSNPN, CDR2 SVGIG (reference sequence). V was trimmed by 7 bases and J by 4 bases, leaving 7 bases between them. CDR3 amino acids: CASSFTGELFF. The DNA of the CDR3 is TGTGCCTCCAGTTTCACCGGGGAGCTGTTTTTT.

The rearrangement joins TRBV7-3 to TRBJ1-4, with D unclear. The CDR3 length is 15 residues. Trimming took 4 bases from V and 3 from J, leaving 12 bases between them. From germline, CDR1 is SGHTA and CDR2 FQGTGA. The CDR3 coding sequence is TGTGCCAGCAGCTCGATGAGCTTGGCTAATGAAAAACTGTTTTTT. Amino acids: CASSSMSLANEKLFF.

The CDR3 reads CASSLASGPSYEQYF. CDR3 nucleotide sequence: TGTGCCAGCAGTTTGGCTAGCGGGCCCTCCTACGAGCAGTACTTC. The rearrangement uses TRBV28 and TRBJ2-7; 8 bases line up with TRBD2. The CDR3 runs to 15 residues. Germline CDR1 and CDR2: MDHEN and SYDVKM. V dropped 3 bases and J dropped 0; count of bases not matched to a gene: 4.

The genes are TRBV28 and TRBJ1-1; D is unresolved. The CDR3 loop spans 17 amino acids. Per germline, CDR1 MDHEN and CDR2 SYDVKM. Deletions cut 3 bases from V and 3 bases from J, with 20 bases between. The CDR3 here is CASSFHYDMASYTEAFF. The CDR3 nucleotides read TGTGCCAGCAGTTTCCATTACGATATGGCATCCTACACTGAAGCTTTCTTT.